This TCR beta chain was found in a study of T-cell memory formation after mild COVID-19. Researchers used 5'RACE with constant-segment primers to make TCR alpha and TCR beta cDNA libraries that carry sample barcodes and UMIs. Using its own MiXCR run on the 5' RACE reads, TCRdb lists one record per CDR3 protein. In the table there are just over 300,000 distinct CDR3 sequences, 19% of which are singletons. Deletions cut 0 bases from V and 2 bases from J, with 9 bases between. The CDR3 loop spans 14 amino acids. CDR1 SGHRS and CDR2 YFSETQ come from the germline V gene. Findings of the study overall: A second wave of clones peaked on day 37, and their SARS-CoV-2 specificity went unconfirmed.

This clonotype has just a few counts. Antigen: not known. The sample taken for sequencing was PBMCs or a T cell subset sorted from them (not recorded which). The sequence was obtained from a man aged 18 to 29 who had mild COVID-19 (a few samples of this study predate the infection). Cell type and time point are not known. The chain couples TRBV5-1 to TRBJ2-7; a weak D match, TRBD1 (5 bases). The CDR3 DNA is TGCGCCAGCAGCTTGGCGCCGGACACCTACGAGCAGTACTTC. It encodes CASSLAPDTYEQYF.